This entry lists 21 T cell receptor beta chains sequenced from one sample in a study of T cell responses to AZD1222 COVID-19 vaccine. Produced via immunoSEQ multiplex PCR; TCRdb's table is partial and in-frame only. The sample yields about 120,000 clones, about 90% seen once. This sample comprised peripheral blood, obtained on day 0 of AZD1222 vaccination. The source of these receptors is an adult in good health.

The rearrangement links TRBV2 to TRBJ1-2; 7 positions agree with TRBD1. After removal of 8 bases from V and 8 bases from J, the junction contained 11 bases not matched to a gene. Germline lookup yields CDR1 SNHLY and CDR2 FYNNEI. CDR3 size: 13 residues. DNA of the CDR3: TGTGCCAGCGTCCGACAGGGCGTCTCCGGCTACACCTTC. It specifies CASVRQGVSGYTF.

The V and J genes are TRBV13 and TRBJ1-4; a weak D match, TRBD1 (5 bases). Deletions cut 6 bases from V and 0 bases from J, with 11 bases between. CDR1 PRHDT and CDR2 FYEKMQ come from the germline V gene (reference sequence). CDR3 length: 15 residues. This CDR3 reads CASSQGLATNEKLFF. The CDR3 DNA reads as TGTGCCAGCAGTCAGGGCTTGGCAACTAATGAAAAACTGTTTTTT.

V and J are TRBV4-3 and TRBJ1-3; D uncertain. The CDR3 consists of 22 residues. V lost 0 bases to trimming and J lost 4 bases, with 31 bases between them. Germline CDR1 and CDR2: LGHNA and YSLEER. CDR3: CASSQDGPDWVGRNPQGNTIYF. Here the CDR3 DNA reads TGCGCCAGCAGCCAAGATGGTCCCGATTGGGTGGGAAGGAACCCCCAAGGAAACACCATATATTTT.

This clone showed up just a few times. The V and J genes are TRBV6-2 or TRBV6-3 and TRBJ2-2, with no clear D. The CDR3 consists of 13 residues. CDR1 MNHEY and CDR2 SVGEGT come from the germline V gene. Trimming took off 2 bases at V and 3 bases at J, with 4 bases between the two ends. The CDR3 region is CASSYRDTGELFF. The CDR3 DNA reads as TGTGCCAGCAGTTACAGGGACACCGGGGAGCTGTTTTTT.

The chain combines TRBV29-1 with TRBJ2-1; a possible D gene is TRBD1 (5 bases). Per the germline V gene, CDR1 is SQVTM and CDR2 is ANQGSEA. The CDR3 covers 15 residues. Trimming stripped 5 bases from V and 10 bases from J, with 24 bases between. The CDR3 sequence is CSVIVPGPLQGEQFF. For the CDR3, the DNA is TGCAGCGTTATAGTCCCAGGTCCTCTGCAGGGAGAGCAGTTCTTC.

J is TRBJ1-5 and V is TRBV5-1, with unresolved D. The CDR3 runs to 13 residues. CDR1 is SGHRS, CDR2 YFSETQ, per germline. V was trimmed by 1 base and J by 6 bases, leaving 8 bases between them. CDR3 sequence (DNA): TGCGCCAGCAGCTTGATAGGGCGTCAGCCCCAGCATTTT. It encodes CASSLIGRQPQHF. Looking up the rest from reference TRBV5-1 and TRBJ1-5 gives the full variable domain: KAGVTQTPRYLIKTRGQQVTLSCSPISGHRSVSWYQQTPGQGLQFLFEYFSETQRNKGNFPGRFSGRQFSNSRSEMNVSTLELGDSALYLCASSLIGRQPQHFGDGTRLSIL.

This chain joins TRBV7-9 and TRBJ2-5, with 8 positions matching TRBD1. The J segment lost 5 bases and the V segment lost 5 bases, leaving 10 bases of the junction unmatched. CDR1 SEHNR and CDR2 FQNEAQ come from the germline V gene (reference sequence). The CDR3 runs to 15 residues. CDR3 amino acids: CASSLRGTGGETQYF. The CDR3 coding sequence is TGTGCCAGCAGCCTGCGTGGGACAGGAGGGGAGACCCAGTACTTC. The full variable domain, with the rest looked up from reference TRBV7-9 and TRBJ2-5, is DTGVSQNPRHKITKRGQNVTFRCDPISEHNRLYWYRQTLGQGPEFLTYFQNEAQLEKSRLLSDRFSAERPKGSFSTLEIQRTEQGDSAMYLCASSLRGTGGETQYFGPGTRLLVL.

A single count supports this clone. The chain joins TRBV2 to TRBJ1-5; no clear D. Germline V lookup: CDR1 SNHLY, CDR2 FYNNEI. Trimming left V 6 bases short and J 4 bases short, with 13 bases between. This CDR3 contains 14 residues. The CDR3: CASSALRNNQPQHF. CDR3 nucleotide sequence: TGTGCCAGCAGCGCTTTGCGGAATAATCAGCCCCAGCATTTT. Together with reference TRBV2 and TRBJ1-5, the CDR3 gives the full variable domain: EPEVTQTPSHQVTQMGQEVILRCVPISNHLYFYWYRQILGQKVEFLVSFYNNEISEKSEIFDDQFSVERPDGSNFTLKIRSTKLEDSAMYFCASSALRNNQPQHFGDGTRLSIL.

This chain joins TRBV1 and TRBJ1-5. TRBV1 is described as a pseudogene. The CDR3 length is 16 residues. The CDR3 DNA reads as TGCACCAGCAGCCAGGCAGAAACTAATAGCAATCAGCCCCAGCATTTT. It translates to CTSSQAETNSNQPQHF.

This chain connects TRBV9 to TRBJ2-6; the D is unclear. V lost 6 bases, J lost 0 bases, and 7 bases lay in between. Germline CDR1 is SGDLS and CDR2 is YYNGEE. CDR3 length equals 14 residues. CDR3 in amino acids: CASTQSSGANVLTF. CDR3 bases: TGTGCCAGCACCCAGAGCTCTGGGGCCAACGTCCTGACTTTC.

V is TRBV4-3 and J is TRBJ2-6; possible D gene TRBD2, 6 bases. The CDR3 has 16 residues. The germline V gene has CDR1 LGHNA and CDR2 YSLEER. Trimming removed 0 bases from V and 4 bases from J, with 10 bases in between. The DNA of the CDR3 is TGCGCCAGCAGCCAAGATGCGGGGTCCGGGGCCAACGTCCTGACTTTC. The encoded protein is CASSQDAGSGANVLTF.

This chain links TRBV19 with TRBJ1-1; D might be TRBD1 (5 bases). Trimming removed 6 bases from V and 1 base from J, with 12 bases in between. CDR3 length: 14 residues. Germline V gives CDR1 LNHDA, CDR2 SQIVND (reference sequence). CDR3 protein: CASRLQGPNTEAFF. The DNA of the CDR3 is TGTGCCAGTAGGCTCCAGGGACCGAACACTGAAGCTTTCTTT.

This clone was recorded once. The chain recombines TRBV28 with TRBJ1-2; TRBD1 might be the D (6 bases). The V gene lost 2 bases and the J gene lost 4 bases, with 11 bases spanning the gap. Germline V CDR1 and CDR2: MDHEN, SYDVKM. This CDR3 has 14 residues. CDR3 DNA sequence: TGTGCCAGCAGTTTAGAGGGGGGAGGCTATGGCTACACCTTC. Translation gives CASSLEGGGYGYTF.

This clone appeared a single time. This chain connects TRBV7-9 to TRBJ1-5, with D unresolved. Germline values: CDR1 SEHNR, CDR2 FQNEAQ (reference sequence). CDR3 length equals 12 residues. V was cut by 2 bases and J by 4 bases, with 3 bases left in between. The CDR3 DNA sequence: TGTGCCAGCAGCTTACTAAATCAGCCCCAGCATTTT. Translating it yields CASSLLNQPQHF.

The CDR3 coding sequence is TGTGCCATCAGTTCGCGGAATGAAAAACTGTTTTTT. Protein: CAISSRNEKLFF. This chain joins TRBV10-3 and TRBJ1-4; no clear D. CDR1 and CDR2 (germline): ENHRY, SYGVKD. This CDR3 region has 12 residues. The ends were cut back, 5 bases at V and 5 bases at J, with 6 bases in the middle.

The chain couples TRBV25-1 to TRBJ1-4; D is possibly TRBD1 (6 bases). The germline V and J ends were trimmed by 10 bases and 3 bases, with 21 bases remaining between them. Germline lookup yields CDR1 MGHDK and CDR2 SYGVNS. The CDR3 is 16 amino acids. DNA of the CDR3: TGTGCCACCCTCAGGGGCCCGACAGGTCCTAATGAAAAACTGTTTTTT. Its translation is CATLRGPTGPNEKLFF.

This rearrangement joins TRBV5-6 to TRBJ1-6, with D possibly being TRBD1 (6 bases). Germline V gene sequence: CDR1 SGHDT, CDR2 YYEEEE. Trimming cost V 4 bases and J 1 base, with 12 bases left between them. The CDR3 is 16 residues long. CDR3: CASSNDRSSYNSPLHF. Here the CDR3 DNA reads TGTGCCAGCAGCAACGACAGGAGTTCCTATAATTCACCCCTCCACTTT.

CDR3 loop: CASSLEVLGEQYF. In DNA, the CDR3 is TGTGCCAGCAGCTTGGAGGTATTGGGCGAGCAGTACTTC. The chain has TRBV5-6 and TRBJ2-7; D gene uncertain. Trimming removed 0 bases at V and 6 bases at J, with 10 bases between. The length of the CDR3 is 13 residues. Germline values: CDR1 SGHDT, CDR2 YYEEEE.

The chain joins TRBV14 to TRBJ1-6, with no clear D. CDR3 length: 15 residues. CDR1 SGHDN and CDR2 FVKESK come from the germline V gene. V lost 5 bases and J 7 bases, leaving 15 bases between the germline ends. The CDR3: CASSSSLLGNSPLHF. The CDR3 nucleotides read TGTGCCAGCAGCTCTTCACTTCTGGGGAATTCACCCCTCCACTTT.

The chain is built from TRBV6-6 and TRBJ1-2; 9 bases agree with TRBD1. The CDR3 spans 15 residues. Trimming removed 3 bases from V and 4 bases from J; junction bases left unmatched: 6. The germline V gene has CDR1 MNHNY and CDR2 SVGAGI (reference sequence). CDR3 nucleotides: TGTGCCAGCAGTTATAGGACAGGGGAATTCTATGGCTACACCTTC. Translated, it gives CASSYRTGEFYGYTF.

The rearrangement uses TRBV4-3 and TRBJ1-2; 9 bases agree with TRBD1. The CDR3 loop spans 17 amino acids. Germline-derived CDR1 and CDR2 are LGHNA and YSLEER. Trimming cost V 0 bases and J 6 bases; bases outside gene matches: 11. The CDR3 DNA reads as TGCGCCAGCAGCCAAGATTTAAGGGATTGGGACAGGGATGGCTACACCTTC. It is translated as CASSQDLRDWDRDGYTF.